The 25 T cell receptor beta chains below were found in one sample sequenced in a study of T cell responses to AZD1222 COVID-19 vaccine (dated by TCRdb to the early 2020s). The time point label for this specimen denotes: baseline before first vaccination. The protocol used for the library was the immunoSEQ multiplex PCR assay. In its TCRdb copy, this immuneACCESS table keeps in-frame sequences only and misses some clones. Where compared with another copy, unresolved V genes explain less than half of these, and the others have no known cause. The sample table records around 100,000 clones; 70% to 90% of these occur just once. About 1.4% of the sample belongs to the ten largest clones. Sequenced here: peripheral blood, sampled on day 0 of AZD1222 vaccination. The receptors shown here come from an adult in good health.

To note about this clone: Other DNA sequences in the same sample also yield this CDR3. The rearrangement joins TRBV15 to TRBJ1-1; no definite D call. V was pared by 0 bases and J by 1 base, with 6 bases between. Germline CDR1 reads LNHNV; CDR2 reads YYDKDF (reference sequence). The CDR3 spans 14 residues. This CDR3 is CATSRDRGNTEAFF. The DNA of the CDR3 is TGTGCCACCAGCAGAGATCGGGGGAACACTGAAGCTTTCTTT.

In nucleotides, the CDR3 is TGCAGCGTTGTTGGTGGGAGTTTCTACGAGCAGTACTTC. Its translation: CSVVGGSFYEQYF. The rearrangement joins TRBV29-1 to TRBJ2-7; the D gene is possibly TRBD2 (5 bases). V lost 4 bases, J lost 3 bases, and 13 bases lay in between. Germline CDR1 and CDR2: SQVTM and ANQGSEA. The CDR3 runs to 13 residues.

This clone came up a few times. The V gene is TRBV14, the J gene TRBJ2-3, with TRBD2 identical over 12 bases. The CDR3 runs 18 residues. Germline lookup yields CDR1 SGHDN and CDR2 FVKESK. After removal of 3 bases from V and 3 bases from J, the junction contained 10 bases not matched to a gene. The CDR3, as DNA: TGTGCCAGCAGCCACCGACTAGCGGGAGCCTCGGGGACAGATACGCAGTATTTT. Translating it yields CASSHRLAGASGTDTQYF.

This clone occurred once. The chain employs TRBV4-3 and TRBJ1-2; D possibly corresponds to TRBD1 (5 bases). The CDR3 has 17 amino acids. CDR1 is LGHNA and CDR2 is YSLEER in the germline V gene. The germline V and J ends were trimmed by 4 bases and 4 bases, with 22 bases remaining between them. The DNA for the CDR3 is TGCGCCAGCAGCCCCCGATTAGGGACCGACTACCTCTATGGCTACACCTTC. It encodes CASSPRLGTDYLYGYTF.

The J gene is TRBJ1-1, the V gene TRBV19; 8 bases fit TRBD1. Per the germline V gene, CDR1 is LNHDA and CDR2 is SQIVND (reference sequence). V lost 5 bases, J lost 6 bases, and 8 bases stayed unmatched. This CDR3 contains 14 residues. The CDR3 reads CASSVDRDLPEAFF. DNA of the CDR3: TGTGCCAGTAGTGTGGACAGGGACCTTCCTGAAGCTTTCTTT.

Only one count was recorded for this clone. The chain carries TRBV27 and TRBJ2-7; 9 bases are shared with TRBD2. Germline CDR1 and CDR2: MNHEY and SMNVEV (reference sequence). Trimming took 0 bases from V and 5 from J; bases not matched to a gene: 2. This CDR3 comprises 14 residues. CDR3: CASSLSLAGDEQYF. In nucleotides, the CDR3 is TGTGCCAGCAGTTTATCGTTAGCGGGAGACGAGCAGTACTTC.

The CDR3 sequence: CASSGGANQPQHF. The CDR3 DNA sequence: TGTGCCAGCAGTGGGGGGGCGAATCAGCCCCAGCATTTT. The V gene is TRBV28, the J gene TRBJ1-5; perhaps TRBD1 as D (6 bases). Deletions cut 5 bases from V and 4 bases from J, with 9 bases between. Per the germline V gene, CDR1 is MDHEN and CDR2 is SYDVKM. The CDR3 contains 13 residues. Complete variable domain (other parts from reference TRBV28 and TRBJ1-5): DVKVTQSSRYLVKRTGEKVFLECVQDMDHENMFWYRQDPGLGLRLIYFSYDVKMKEKGDIPEGYSVSREKKERFSLILESASTNQTSMYLCASSGGANQPQHFGDGTRLSIL.

The chain carries TRBV11-1 and TRBJ1-1; D gene unclear. This CDR3 spans 15 amino acids. CDR1 and CDR2 (germline): SGHAT, FQDESV (reference sequence). V gave up 0 bases and J gave up 4 bases, with 12 bases separating them. CDR3 protein: CASSLADGGTTEAFF. In DNA form, the CDR3 reads TGTGCCAGCAGCTTAGCGGACGGCGGAACCACTGAAGCTTTCTTT.

This rearrangement joins TRBV18 to TRBJ1-2, with 9 bases that match TRBD1. The CDR3 covers 16 residues. V dropped 4 bases and J dropped 4; count of bases not matched to a gene: 10. Per the germline V gene, CDR1 is KGHSH and CDR2 is LQKENI. The CDR3 sequence: CASSQAGTGKSYGYTF. DNA of the CDR3: TGTGCCAGCTCACAGGCCGGGACAGGGAAAAGCTATGGCTACACCTTC. Together with reference TRBV18 and TRBJ1-2, the CDR3 gives the full variable domain: NAGVMQNPRHLVRRRGQEARLRCSPMKGHSHVYWYRQLPEEGLKFMVYLQKENIIDESGMPKERFSAEFPKEGPSILRIQQVVRGDSAAYFCASSQAGTGKSYGYTFGSGTRLTVV.

This chain links TRBV5-6 with TRBJ2-5; perhaps D is TRBD1 or TRBD2 (5 bases each). The V end was cut by 0 bases, the J end by 6 bases, with 9 bases between. CDR1 SGHDT and CDR2 YYEEEE come from the germline V gene. The CDR3 consists of 13 residues. The CDR3 DNA reads TGTGCCAGCAGCTTGGGGCAGGGACAGACCCAGTACTTC. Its protein product is CASSLGQGQTQYF.

V and J are TRBV29-1 and TRBJ2-5, with no clear D. Germline V gene sequence: CDR1 SQVTM, CDR2 ANQGSEA. The germline V and J ends were trimmed by 4 bases and 5 bases, with 11 bases remaining between them. This CDR3 contains 12 residues. CDR3 sequence reads: CSVVSAGETQYF. In DNA form, the CDR3 reads TGCAGCGTTGTGTCGGCTGGGGAGACCCAGTACTTC.

This clone occurred once. One end of the junction varies from germline; a read error may be responsible. This chain connects TRBV18 to TRBJ2-7; 8 bases map to TRBD1. The CDR3 has 15 amino acids. From germline, CDR1 is KGHSH and CDR2 LQKENI. The DNA for the CDR3 is TGTGCCAGCTCGCCACCGGGACAGGCTCCCCCGGAGCAGTACTTC. Its protein product is CASSPPGQAPPEQYF.

The J gene is TRBJ1-2, the V gene TRBV3-1 (or the pseudogene TRBV3-2); D call uncertain. The CDR3 runs to 17 residues. Trimming removed 5 bases at V and 2 bases at J, with 21 bases between. Germline assignment: CDR1 LGHDT and CDR2 YNNKEL (reference sequence). The CDR3 region has the DNA TGTGCCAGCAGCGAGGGAAGTAGTCCCATAACCAACTATGGCTACACCTTC. It translates to CASSEGSSPITNYGYTF.

CDR3 sequence reads: CASSQDPLGGGSNEKLFF. Here the CDR3 DNA reads TGCGCCAGCAGCCAAGACCCCTTAGGGGGCGGTTCTAATGAAAAACTGTTTTTT. The chain employs TRBV4-3 and TRBJ1-4, with TRBD1 matching over 7 bases. The CDR3 is made up of 18 amino acids. J was trimmed by 3 bases and V by 0 bases; bases with no gene match: 10. CDR1 LGHNA and CDR2 YSLEER come from the germline V gene.

The genes are TRBV6-1 and TRBJ2-7; 10 nucleotides match TRBD2. CDR1 MNHNS and CDR2 SASEGT come from the germline V gene. This CDR3 contains 16 residues. Losses at the gene ends were 3 bases for V and 3 bases for J; bases not matched to a gene: 8. CDR3 DNA sequence: TGTGCCAGCAGTGAGACTGGGGCTAGCGGGAGCTACGAGCAGTACTTC. Amino acids: CASSETGASGSYEQYF.

The chain carries TRBV27 and TRBJ1-5; a weak D match, TRBD1 (5 bases). This CDR3 contains 14 residues. CDR1 is MNHEY and CDR2 is SMNVEV in the germline V gene (reference sequence). Trimming stripped 5 bases from V and 4 bases from J, with 12 bases between. CDR3 region: CASSHIGGNQPQHF. CDR3 DNA: TGTGCCAGCAGTCATATCGGGGGGAATCAGCCCCAGCATTTT.

This chain uses TRBV19 with TRBJ2-2; D is unclear. V lost 5 bases to trimming and J lost 4 bases, with 14 bases between them. Germline lookup yields CDR1 LNHDA and CDR2 SQIVND (reference sequence). The CDR3 sequence is 15 residues long. The chain's CDR3 is CASSGFSTITGELFF. For the CDR3, the DNA is TGTGCCAGTAGTGGTTTCAGTACAATCACCGGGGAGCTGTTTTTT.

V usage is TRBV5-4 and J usage is TRBJ1-2; D ambiguous. The CDR3 has 14 residues. Germline-derived CDR1 and CDR2 are SGHNT and YYREEE (reference sequence). The V end lost 4 bases, the J end lost 0 bases, and 10 bases lay between the germline ends. The CDR3 DNA reads TGTGCCAGCAGCCGATCTATGTCTAACTATGGCTACACCTTC. This sequence encodes CASSRSMSNYGYTF.

V gene TRBV6-4 combines with J gene TRBJ1-6, with D perhaps TRBD1 (5 bases). Germline CDR1 and CDR2: MRHNA and SNTAGT. The CDR3 is 13 amino acids. Trimming took off 5 bases at V and 9 bases at J, with 11 bases between the two ends. The chain's CDR3 is CASSPARGSPLHF. The CDR3 DNA reads as TGTGCCAGCAGTCCCGCGAGGGGTTCACCCCTCCACTTT.

This chain uses TRBV7-9 with TRBJ2-3; D might be TRBD1 (6 bases). CDR1 SEHNR and CDR2 FQNEAQ come from the germline V gene (reference sequence). The CDR3 runs 17 residues. V was clipped by 1 base and J by 0 bases, with 14 bases between them. DNA of the CDR3: TGTGCCAGCAGCTTAGGATCAGGGGCGTTTAGCACAGATACGCAGTATTTT. This translates into CASSLGSGAFSTDTQYF.

The chain employs TRBV30 and TRBJ1-1; D gene ambiguous. Germline CDR1 is GTSNPN and CDR2 is SVGIG (reference sequence). This CDR3 has 14 amino acids. The ends were cut back, 3 bases at V and 1 base at J, with 12 bases in the middle. For the CDR3, the DNA is TGTGCCTGGAGAGATTATCCCAGGAACACTGAAGCTTTCTTT. Its translation is CAWRDYPRNTEAFF.

The chain joins TRBV28 to TRBJ2-1, with 7 bases that match TRBD1. This CDR3 has 11 amino acids. V gave up 10 bases and J gave up 7 bases; unmatched junction bases: 4. CDR1 is MDHEN and CDR2 is SYDVKM in the germline V gene. For the CDR3, the DNA is TGTGCCACCGACAGGGATAATGAGCAGTTCTTC. It translates to CATDRDNEQFF.

V usage is TRBV10-3 and J usage is TRBJ1-2; no firm D call. V lost 2 bases to trimming and J lost 6 bases, with 10 bases between them. In germline, CDR1 is ENHRY, CDR2 SYGVKD. The CDR3 runs 13 residues. The CDR3 spells CAISEGQVHGYTF. The CDR3 region has the DNA TGTGCCATCAGTGAGGGGCAGGTTCATGGCTACACCTTC.

The V gene is TRBV18, the J gene TRBJ1-1; D gene ambiguous. The germline V gene has CDR1 KGHSH and CDR2 LQKENI. The CDR3 is 12 amino acids. Trimming took 6 bases from V and 1 from J, leaving 6 bases between them. The DNA for the CDR3 is TGTGCCAGCTCCGTGGCGAACACTGAAGCTTTCTTT. Translation: CASSVANTEAFF.

This chain joins TRBV18 and TRBJ1-2, with D tentatively TRBD1 (6 bases). The V end was cut by 6 bases, the J end by 4 bases, with 18 bases between. This CDR3 is 15 amino acids long. Germline values: CDR1 KGHSH, CDR2 LQKENI. The CDR3 nucleotides are TGTGCCAGCTCCCCTCCCGATGGGGGCACCTATGGCTACACCTTC. It translates to CASSPPDGGTYGYTF.